The 19 T cell receptor beta chains given below trace back to one sample, sequenced in a study of shared clonotypes between healthy human individuals. Profiling relied on immunoSEQ multiplex PCR, and the TCRdb table lists in-frame clones only, not all of them. The data contain around 2.3 million clones, approximately 94% of them singletons. Sequencing input: naive CD4+ T cells sorted from blood. Subset indicated: CD45RA+ positively selected. Receptors originate from a man younger than 35 in good health.

As to this clone: This sample includes further DNA sequences coding for the same CDR3. V gene TRBV18 combines with J gene TRBJ2-3; either TRBD1 or TRBD2 may fit D (5 bases each). The germline gives CDR1 KGHSH, CDR2 LQKENI. This CDR3 spans 13 amino acids. Deletions cut 6 bases from V and 2 bases from J, with 9 bases between. CDR3 nucleotide sequence: TGTGCCAGCTCTCGGGACCACACAGATACGCAGTATTTT. Translating gives CASSRDHTDTQYF.

The chain recombines TRBV10-3 with TRBJ1-6; D possibly corresponds to TRBD1 (5 bases). V gave up 10 bases and J gave up 5 bases, with 12 bases separating them. Germline loops: CDR1 ENHRY, CDR2 SYGVKD. This CDR3 has 13 amino acids. CDR3 residues: CATAGPDNSPLHF. Here the CDR3 DNA reads TGTGCCACCGCGGGGCCCGATAATTCACCCCTCCACTTT.

This chain uses TRBV19 with TRBJ1-2, with a possible D match to TRBD1 (5 bases). Germline CDR1 reads LNHDA; CDR2 reads SQIVND (reference sequence). V was shortened by 7 bases and J by 1 base, with 16 bases between the two germline ends. The CDR3 length is 15 residues. DNA for the CDR3: TGTGCCAGTACCAGAGGGGTTAAGGATAACTATGGCTACACCTTC. As protein: CASTRGVKDNYGYTF.

On this clone: One end of the junction does not line up with germline, which may come from a read error. The chain employs TRBV6-1 and TRBJ2-7; the match to TRBD1 covers 8 bases. This CDR3 has 14 residues. The germline V gene has CDR1 MNHNS and CDR2 SASEGT. CDR3 DNA sequence: TGTGCCGGCAGTGAACAGGGGGAATACTACGAGCAGTACTTC. Translating gives CAGSEQGEYYEQYF.

In its sample, this clone was seen a few times. The V call is TRBV28, the J call TRBJ1-6; D is possibly TRBD1 (6 bases). There are 15 residues in the CDR3. CDR1 and CDR2 (germline): MDHEN, SYDVKM. The germline V and J ends were trimmed by 5 bases and 5 bases, with 13 bases remaining between them. The CDR3 DNA sequence: TGTGCCAGCAGTCCCGGGACACTGGATAATTCACCCCTCCACTTT. Translated, it gives CASSPGTLDNSPLHF.

This chain links TRBV7-6 with TRBJ1-5; D remains ambiguous. Trimming left V 7 bases short and J 8 bases short, with 18 bases between. The CDR3 is 14 amino acids. Germline V CDR1 and CDR2: SGHVS, FNYEAQ. The CDR3 is CASTGGRDGEPQHF. The CDR3 DNA reads TGTGCCAGCACCGGAGGGAGGGATGGTGAGCCCCAGCATTTT.

This clone was seen just once. The chain has TRBV6-5 and TRBJ2-1; possible D gene TRBD1, 5 bases. Germline assignment: CDR1 MNHEY and CDR2 SVGAGI. The CDR3 consists of 15 residues. The ends were cut back, 1 base at V and 3 bases at J, with 10 bases in the middle. In DNA form, the CDR3 reads TGTGCCAGCAGTTACTTTAAAGGGGACTACAATGAGCAGTTCTTC. Amino acid sequence: CASSYFKGDYNEQFF.

The rearrangement links TRBV9 to TRBJ2-1; TRBD2 might be the D (5 bases). Trimming cost V 0 bases and J 0 bases, with 10 bases left between them. The CDR3 totals 16 residues. Germline-derived CDR1 and CDR2 are SGDLS and YYNGEE. The CDR3 DNA is TGTGCCAGCAGCGTAGATAGCGCAAGCTCCTACAATGAGCAGTTCTTC. This encodes CASSVDSASSYNEQFF.

The chain links TRBV29-1 to TRBJ2-3; the D gene is possibly TRBD2 (5 bases). The CDR3 covers 13 residues. Germline CDR1 is SQVTM and CDR2 is ANQGSEA. The CDR3 DNA follows: TGCGGCGAGCGGCCCCAAGGCACAGATACGCAGTATTTT. Residues: CGERPQGTDTQYF.

The chain has TRBV11-2 and TRBJ2-3; D ambiguous. There are 14 residues in the CDR3. CDR1 SGHAT and CDR2 FQNNGV come from the germline V gene. The ends were cut back, 0 bases at V and 6 bases at J, with 10 bases in the middle. CDR3 DNA sequence: TGTGCCAGCAGCTTAGATCGCCCGTGGGATACGCAGTATTTT. Residues: CASSLDRPWDTQYF.

As for this clone: Other DNA sequences within the sample encode an identical CDR3. The rearrangement links TRBV7-2 to TRBJ2-2; 9 bases map to TRBD2. CDR1 is SGHTA, CDR2 FQGNSA, per germline. Germline trimming cut 1 base from V and 2 bases from J; bases unmatched to any gene: 5. The CDR3 runs 17 residues. The CDR3 sequence: CASSLVRLAANTGELFF. CDR3 nucleotides: TGTGCCAGCAGCTTAGTACGACTAGCGGCTAACACCGGGGAGCTGTTTTTT.

Regarding this clone: Distinct nucleotide sequences in the sample also encode this CDR3. This chain connects TRBV18 to TRBJ1-2; 10 bases are shared with TRBD1. The trim removed 5 bases at V and 0 bases at J, leaving 3 bases unmatched. This CDR3 has 15 residues. CDR1 is KGHSH and CDR2 is LQKENI in the germline V gene. The CDR3 reads CASSRGQGANYGYTF. The CDR3 bases are TGTGCCAGCTCAAGAGGACAGGGGGCTAACTATGGCTACACCTTC.

V usage is TRBV18 and J usage is TRBJ1-4, with D possibly being TRBD1 (6 bases). Trimming cost V 1 base and J 6 bases, with 9 bases left between them. The CDR3 is 14 residues long. Germline V gene data show CDR1 as KGHSH and CDR2 as LQKENI. The CDR3 nucleotides are TGTGCCAGCTCACCACGTCCAGGGGATGAAAAACTGTTTTTT. Amino acids: CASSPRPGDEKLFF.

This chain links TRBV11-2 with TRBJ2-7; TRBD1 is a possible D gene (6 bases). The CDR3 consists of 15 residues. The V gene's germline CDR1 is SGHAT and CDR2 FQNNGV. V was trimmed by 4 bases and J by 2 bases, leaving 15 bases between them. Written as DNA, the CDR3 is TGTGCCAGCAGCTCCTTCCGGGACAACACCTACGAGCAGTACTTC. It is translated as CASSSFRDNTYEQYF.

V gene TRBV2 combines with J gene TRBJ2-7, with 9 positions matching TRBD2. The V gene's germline CDR1 is SNHLY and CDR2 FYNNEI. V dropped 7 bases and J dropped 4; count of bases not matched to a gene: 8. The CDR3 has 14 residues. The CDR3 DNA reads as TGTGCCAGCAAGCGGGAGGCCACGGGGTACGAGCAGTACTTC. It specifies CASKREATGYEQYF.

The chain has TRBV10-3 and TRBJ2-1; D is uncertain. The CDR3 is 12 amino acids. Looked up from germline, CDR1 is ENHRY and CDR2 is SYGVKD. The V end was cut by 5 bases, the J end by 8 bases, with 10 bases between. The CDR3 sequence is CAISSLRDEQFF. As DNA, the CDR3 is TGTGCCATCAGTTCTCTACGCGATGAGCAGTTCTTC.

The rearrangement joins TRBV28 to TRBJ1-1, with D possibly TRBD1 on 5 matching bases. CDR1 is MDHEN, CDR2 SYDVKM, per germline. V was trimmed by 10 bases and J by 1 base, leaving 13 bases between them. The CDR3 loop spans 13 amino acids. The CDR3 DNA sequence: TGTGCCACTTTGACAGCTCCGAACACTGAAGCTTTCTTT. Amino acid sequence: CATLTAPNTEAFF.

V usage is TRBV28 and J usage is TRBJ2-1; 8 bases map to TRBD2. V lost 2 bases and J lost 3; bases outside the gene matches: 9. The CDR3 is 17 amino acids. Germline V gene lookup returns CDR1 MDHEN and CDR2 SYDVKM. In nucleotides, the CDR3 is TGTGCCAGCAGTTTAGTGGAAAAGGGACTAGTCTACAATGAGCAGTTCTTC. Translation: CASSLVEKGLVYNEQFF.

The count of this clone is one. This rearrangement joins TRBV6-5 to TRBJ2-2; D uncertain. Per the germline V gene, CDR1 is MNHEY and CDR2 is SVGAGI. Trimming shortened V by 4 bases and J by 1 base, and 10 bases separated the two germline ends. The CDR3 length is 15 residues. As DNA, the CDR3 is TGTGCCAGCAGTTTTGATCGGGTGAACACCGGGGAGCTGTTTTTT. It codes for CASSFDRVNTGELFF.